The entry that follows covers one T cell receptor beta chain sequence. Its antigen is still unknown. The input lacks base qualities; no much larger clone sits a single base away. The immunoSEQ Assay was used to sequence TCRbeta CDR3 regions. After extraction, genomic DNA underwent amplification by bias-controlled multiplex PCR, followed by high-throughput sequencing. Concerning the study's data processing: To quantify the absolute abundance of each unique TCRbeta CDR3 region, sequences were collapsed and filtered. Usable DNA was measured by amplifying reference genes present in all nucleated cells, and TCRbeta template counts were normalized to that usable DNA to estimate T cell fraction. Repertoire TCRs were annotated as SARS-CoV-2-specific by exact matching of V gene, CDR3 amino acid sequence and J gene to a known reactive TCR set. The reference SARS-CoV-2 TCR set was derived from MIRA and filtered for enrichment in COVID-19-positive ImmuneCODE repertoires, a step that removed public or cross-reactive TCRs. Using the MIRA antigens, annotated TCRs were further analysed by specific ORF or by position within an ORF. Breadth was defined as annotated unique rearrangements over total unique productive rearrangements; depth was the summed frequency of those rearrangements. TCR breadth was compared between groups using two-sided Wilcoxon rank-sum tests. TCRdb stores this immuneACCESS table with in-frame sequences only. Part of the clones is absent; in the studies checked, under half of the shortfall reflects unresolved V genes, and no reason is known for the rest. D and trimming were read from the DNA, whereas the V and J calls and clone size are those reported in that table. The sample yields roughly 320,000 clones; around 84% were counted once. The top ten constitute 1.9% of the sample.

The data stem from a study of Ad26.COV2.S vaccination and SARS-CoV-2 variants (dated by TCRdb to the early 2020s). In terms of the full investigation: Vaccine-arm donors came from COV1001, a multicentre, randomized, double-blind, placebo-controlled phase I-IIa trial of Ad26.COV2.S in healthy adults. The TCR-sequenced set comprised approximately 32 samples: 19 Ad26.COV2.S vaccine recipients, 5 placebo recipients and 8 SARS-CoV-2 convalescent individuals. Trial participants were randomized into five groups of five: low-dose or high-dose Ad26.COV2.S given once or twice, or placebo on both occasions. Ad26.COV2.S was administered intramuscularly at 5 x 10^10 or 1 x 10^11 viral particles, either as a single shot or as two shots given 56 days apart. Throughout the experiments and outcome assessment, investigators stayed blinded to trial group allocation. TCRbeta repertoire sequencing was used to assess the specificity and breadth of SARS-CoV-2-reactive T cell receptors after Ad26.COV2.S vaccination.

The sample's treatment or condition label is to be understood as: some 19 received Ad26.COV2.S at low or high dose, single or two shots; 5 received placebo; per-sample allocation not given. For vaccine and placebo recipients, the sequenced repertoires came from samples collected on day 63 after the first injection. Cohort 1b enrolled about two dozen adults aged 18-55 years at a single site in Boston, USA, between 29 July and 7 August 2020. Ad26.COV2.S was a replication-incompetent adenovirus type 26 vector expressing a prefusion-stabilized SARS-CoV-2 spike protein from the original Wuhan strain. What the study reported, not specific to this receptor: According to the authors, total T cell responses may have been underestimated by the TCR breadth and depth analyses. Comparing responses between vaccine doses or regimens was not something the study was powered to do. Vaccine and placebo recipients had similar non-spike TCR breadth, a finding consistent with the vaccine containing only spike. Spike-specific TCR breadth was higher in Ad26.COV2.S recipients than in placebo recipients (P = 0.0014). Substantial breadth of spike-specific CD8+ and CD4+ T cell responses was reported after vaccination.

The sample in question was peripheral blood, obtained in a trial of Ad26.COV2.S vaccine versus placebo. The TCR originated in a person aged 18-65 years who received the Ad26.COV2.S COVID-19 vaccine or a placebo.

CDR3 region: CASSLAQGVYGYTF. In nucleotides, the sequence is TGTGCCAGCAGCTTGGCGCAGGGGGTATATGGCTACACCTTC. Recombination joined TRBV5-6 with TRBJ1-2, with 7 junctional bases fitting TRBD1. The germline V gene encodes CDR1 SGHDT and CDR2 YYEEEE. The CDR3 covers 14 residues, taking in both the cysteine and the phenylalanine. Only CDR3 DNA is held: 42 bases, read in frame from base 1. V loses 0 bases at its end and J loses 5 bases; junction bases beyond the gene matches: 4.